This TCR beta chain was profiled in a study of T cells expressing NK-cell markers. Study results and caveats: Roughly 1.0-7.0% of CD8+ T cells in a handful of donors belonged to dominant NKG2C+ clonotypes. Several donors' CD3+CD56-NKG2C+ cells were dominated by the same clonotypes.

On this clonotype: What it binds is unknown.

TCR beta cDNA was generated via 5'RACE template switching incorporating UMIs. TCRdb reprocessed the 5' RACE reads, keeping one entry per CDR3 protein, no DNA. In all, the sample yields thousands of distinct CDR3 sequences. The CDR3 contains 15 residues. This rearrangement joins TRBV21-1 to TRBJ2-1. TRBV21-1 is a listed pseudogene. The TCR originated in a man aged 18-30 years in good health. Sequenced material: blood T cells: a sorted CD56 or NKG2C T cell subset, CD4+ or CD8+ T cells, or bulk PBMC T cells (not recorded which). The CDR3 loop is CASSRVRYSYNEQFF.